This T cell receptor (beta chain) was observed in a study of cytomegalovirus exposure and HLA in healthy donors. At the level of the study: Earlier, 95 million to 130 million unique TCR beta sequences were recovered from roughly 180 million T cells by an analysis. General study points: Versus the approximately 670-donor mean, an Asian-associated ancestry cluster reportedly showed fewer N-insertions in a later analysis. Some public TCRs appeared in many individuals, while most sequences were rare.

Use of 60 Vbeta and 13 Jbeta primers characterized the PCR. Some clones are missing from TCRdb's copy, which holds only in-frame ones; the method was immunoSEQ multiplex PCR. Here the sample spans about 98,000 clones, around 67% being singletons. The study sampled nominally healthy donors, though unrecorded immune exposures were likely. This CDR3 is 15 amino acids long. Germline V gene lookup returns CDR1 SGHDT and CDR2 YYEEEE. The J segment lost 5 bases and the V segment lost 1 base, leaving 3 bases of the junction unmatched. Comment on this clone: The antigen is undetermined.

Source material: PBMCs. The chain combines TRBV5-6 with TRBJ2-1; TRBD2 matches 10 bases. This TCR was sampled from a man aged 45-65 years in good health and CMV-seronegative. The CDR3 sequence is CASSLILAGDNEQFF. The CDR3 DNA sequence: TGTGCCAGCAGCTTGATCCTAGCGGGGGACAATGAGCAGTTCTTC.